A single sample gave rise to the 24 T cell receptor beta chains below, sequenced in a study of somatic mutations in cytotoxic T cells in rheumatoid arthritis. Repertoires were generated with immunoSEQ multiplex PCR, while TCRdb's copy carries only in-frame clones and drops some. The table shows some 12,000 clones, with 75% to 90% occurring only once. The specimen was CD8+ T cells sorted from blood. The receptors originated from a woman aged 55-70 years in good health.

V is TRBV7-6 and J is TRBJ2-5; D perhaps matches TRBD1 (6 bases). Germline values: CDR1 SGHVS, CDR2 FNYEAQ. The CDR3 is 15 residues long. V was cut by 4 bases and J by 2 bases, with 14 bases left in between. CDR3 region: CASSYGTTSQETQYF. CDR3 bases: TGTGCCAGCAGCTATGGGACAACTAGTCAAGAGACCCAGTACTTC. Full variable domain (remainder filled in from reference TRBV7-6 and TRBJ2-5): GAGVSQSPRYKVTKRGQDVALRCDPISGHVSLYWYRQALGQGPEFLTYFNYEAQQDKSGLPNDRFSAERPEGSISTLTIQRTEQRDSAMYRCASSYGTTSQETQYFGPGTRLLVL.

The chain uses TRBV19 and TRBJ2-7; 12 bases fit TRBD2. The germline gives CDR1 LNHDA, CDR2 SQIVND (reference sequence). This CDR3 comprises 15 residues. V shed 2 bases and J 4 bases; nucleotides not matched to a gene: 3. CDR3 amino acids: CASSITSGGPYEQYF. The CDR3 DNA reads TGTGCCAGTAGTATAACTAGCGGGGGGCCTTACGAGCAGTACTTC.

The V gene is TRBV4-1, the J gene TRBJ1-1, with 7 bases that match TRBD1. The CDR3 extends over 14 amino acids. From germline, CDR1 is MGHRA and CDR2 YSYEKL. Trimming took 1 base from V and 5 from J; bases not matched to a gene: 4. In DNA, the CDR3 is TGCGCCAGCAGCCAAGGACAGGGTGGAACTGAAGCTTTCTTT. Amino acid sequence: CASSQGQGGTEAFF.

The chain links TRBV18 to TRBJ1-1; TRBD1 is a possible D gene (5 bases). The germline V gene encodes CDR1 KGHSH and CDR2 LQKENI. The CDR3 runs to 13 residues. V lost 3 bases and J 5 bases, leaving 10 bases between the germline ends. In DNA, the CDR3 is TGTGCCAGCTCACCCGGGAGGGGAACTGAAGCTTTCTTT. Its translation: CASSPGRGTEAFF. The complete variable domain, with remaining parts taken from reference TRBV18 and TRBJ1-1, reads NAGVMQNPRHLVRRRGQEARLRCSPMKGHSHVYWYRQLPEEGLKFMVYLQKENIIDESGMPKERFSAEFPKEGPSILRIQQVVRGDSAAYFCASSPGRGTEAFFGQGTRLTVV.

In its sample, this clone was seen once. V usage is TRBV9 and J usage is TRBJ2-2, with TRBD2 matching 10 bases. Germline assignment: CDR1 SGDLS and CDR2 YYNGEE. This CDR3 has 15 residues. V dropped 0 bases and J dropped 8; count of bases not matched to a gene: 4. CDR3 nucleotide sequence: TGTGCCAGCAGCGTAGGGACTAGCGGCTCGGGGGAGCTGTTTTTT. This gives the protein CASSVGTSGSGELFF.

The chain carries TRBV28 and TRBJ2-7, with D possibly being TRBD1 (6 bases). CDR3 length equals 12 residues. Trimming left V 6 bases short and J 9 bases short, with 15 bases between. Germline CDR1 MDHEN, CDR2 SYDVKM. In DNA form, the CDR3 reads TGTGCCAGCAGCCCCGGACAGTTTGGGCAGTACTTC. It yields the protein CASSPGQFGQYF.

The genes are TRBV30 and TRBJ1-1; D is possibly TRBD1 (5 bases). Germline values: CDR1 GTSNPN, CDR2 SVGIG (reference sequence). The ends were cut back, 6 bases at V and 4 bases at J, with 15 bases in the middle. This CDR3 has 13 residues. The CDR3: CACSLGGGTEAFF. CDR3 nucleotide sequence: TGTGCCTGCTCACTGGGGGGGGGCACTGAAGCTTTCTTT.

The V call is TRBV9, the J call TRBJ2-3, with D possibly matching TRBD2 (6 bases). Trimming left V 0 bases short and J 3 bases short, with 11 bases between. CDR3 length: 15 amino acids. CDR1 is SGDLS and CDR2 is YYNGEE in the germline V gene. The CDR3 sequence is CASSVAGDATDTQYF. The CDR3 bases are TGTGCCAGCAGCGTAGCGGGGGATGCGACAGATACGCAGTATTTT. The variable domain in full, completed from reference TRBV9 and TRBJ2-3, reads DSGVTQTPKHLITATGQRVTLRCSPRSGDLSVYWYQQSLDQGLQFLIQYYNGEERAKGNILERFSAQQFPDLHSELNLSSLELGDSALYFCASSVAGDATDTQYFGPGTRLTVL.

V gene TRBV2 combines with J gene TRBJ1-5; 9 bases are shared with TRBD1. V was pared by 4 bases and J by 4 bases, with 8 bases of the junction left unmatched. Germline-derived CDR1 and CDR2 are SNHLY and FYNNEI. This CDR3 is built from 16 residues. For the CDR3, the DNA is TGTGCCAGCAGTGCATCCGGGACAGGGACAAATCAGCCCCAGCATTTT. Translating gives CASSASGTGTNQPQHF. Filled out from reference TRBV2 and TRBJ1-5, the complete variable domain reads EPEVTQTPSHQVTQMGQEVILRCVPISNHLYFYWYRQILGQKVEFLVSFYNNEISEKSEIFDDQFSVERPDGSNFTLKIRSTKLEDSAMYFCASSASGTGTNQPQHFGDGTRLSIL.

The chain has TRBV30 and TRBJ2-7; 8 positions agree with TRBD1. Germline V CDR1 and CDR2: GTSNPN, SVGIG (reference sequence). The length of the CDR3 is 14 residues. V was pared by 5 bases and J by 6 bases, with 12 bases of the junction left unmatched. The CDR3 protein is CAWGTGQGGGEQYF. In DNA, the CDR3 is TGTGCCTGGGGGACCGGACAGGGTGGAGGCGAGCAGTACTTC.

The CDR3 DNA is TGTGCCAGCAGTTACTCCTCTCCGCGGGATACGCAGTATTTT. This encodes CASSYSSPRDTQYF. The J gene is TRBJ2-3, the V gene TRBV6-6; D gene unclear. The V and J ends lost 0 bases and 6 bases respectively, with 10 bases between them. Germline values: CDR1 MNHNY, CDR2 SVGAGI (reference sequence). The CDR3 runs to 14 residues.

The chain links TRBV30 to TRBJ1-2; D unresolved. CDR1 and CDR2 from the germline V gene are GTSNPN and SVGIG (reference sequence). Trimming took 6 bases from V and 4 from J, leaving 18 bases between them. The CDR3 spans 14 residues. In DNA, the CDR3 is TGTGCCTGCGACTTTTCCTATATTTCCTATGGCTACACCTTC. Amino acid sequence: CACDFSYISYGYTF.

A few counts support this clone. This chain connects TRBV7-9 to TRBJ2-5, with TRBD1 identical over 7 bases. The V and J ends lost 6 bases and 4 bases, in that order; junction bases with no gene match: 5. Germline lookup yields CDR1 SEHNR and CDR2 FQNEAQ (reference sequence). This CDR3 region has 13 residues. The CDR3 protein is CASRSQGLETQYF. CDR3 DNA: TGTGCCAGCAGATCACAGGGGCTAGAGACCCAGTACTTC. Full variable domain (rest looked up from reference TRBV7-9 and TRBJ2-5): DTGVSQNPRHKITKRGQNVTFRCDPISEHNRLYWYRQTLGQGPEFLTYFQNEAQLEKSRLLSDRFSAERPKGSFSTLEIQRTEQGDSAMYLCASRSQGLETQYFGPGTRLLVL.

The chain uses TRBV9 and TRBJ1-3; 11 bases map to TRBD1. The ends lost 3 bases at V and 4 bases at J; junction bases unmatched: 3. In germline, CDR1 is SGDLS, CDR2 YYNGEE. This CDR3 is 15 amino acids long. The CDR3 DNA is TGTGCCAGCAGCGGGACAGGGGGCAAAGGAAACACCATATATTTT. Translating gives CASSGTGGKGNTIYF. Together with reference TRBV9 and TRBJ1-3, the CDR3 gives the full variable domain: DSGVTQTPKHLITATGQRVTLRCSPRSGDLSVYWYQQSLDQGLQFLIQYYNGEERAKGNILERFSAQQFPDLHSELNLSSLELGDSALYFCASSGTGGKGNTIYFGEGSWLTVV.

CDR3 region: CASRLAGGSSYNEQFF. CDR3 nucleotide sequence: TGTGCCAGCAGACTAGCGGGGGGGAGCTCCTACAATGAGCAGTTCTTC. The gene calls are TRBV2 and TRBJ2-1; 13 nucleotides match TRBD2. The CDR3 has 16 residues. V lost 6 bases, J lost 0 bases, and 2 bases stayed unmatched. Germline CDR1 is SNHLY and CDR2 is FYNNEI.

As regards this clone: At one end the junction does not follow the germline gene, possibly because of a read error. J is TRBJ1-5 and V is TRBV7-7, with 9 bases matching TRBD1. The CDR3 sequence is 17 residues long. Germline CDR1 SSHAT, CDR2 FNYEAQ (reference sequence). The CDR3 sequence: CASSSNNRGPLNQPQHF. The CDR3, as DNA: TGTGCTAGCAGCTCCAACAACAGGGGGCCTCTCAATCAGCCCCAGCATTTT.

The J gene is TRBJ2-2, the V gene TRBV30, with TRBD2 identical over 7 bases. Unmatched junction bases numbered 6, after V lost 1 base and J lost 7 bases. The CDR3 runs 14 residues. Germline-derived CDR1 and CDR2 are GTSNPN and SVGIG (reference sequence). CDR3 nucleotides: TGTGCCTGGAGTGGGACTAGGTATTTCGGGGAGCTGTTTTTT. This sequence encodes CAWSGTRYFGELFF.

This clone was counted a single time. This chain connects TRBV6-5 to TRBJ2-1, with TRBD1 identical over 12 bases. The germline gives CDR1 MNHEY, CDR2 SVGAGI. The CDR3 totals 15 residues. V lost 5 bases, J lost 4 bases, and 3 bases stayed unmatched. The CDR3 DNA reads as TGTGCCAGCAGTCCGGGACAGGGGGCTTACAATGAGCAGTTCTTC. Translating it yields CASSPGQGAYNEQFF.

J is TRBJ2-3 and V is TRBV5-5; the match to TRBD2 covers 7 bases. Germline V lookup: CDR1 SGHKS, CDR2 YYEKEE (reference sequence). This CDR3 has 17 residues. J lost 3 bases, V lost 2 bases, and 12 bases had no gene match. CDR3 in amino acids: CASSFGVLFSGTDTQYF. The CDR3 nucleotides read TGTGCCAGCAGCTTTGGTGTCTTGTTTAGCGGGACAGATACGCAGTATTTT.

V and J are TRBV2 and TRBJ2-7; the D gene is possibly TRBD1 (6 bases). The CDR3 is made up of 15 amino acids. Trimming removed 4 bases from V and 2 bases from J, with 15 bases in between. The germline V gene encodes CDR1 SNHLY and CDR2 FYNNEI. DNA for the CDR3: TGTGCCAGCAGTGCCCCGGCAGGGGTTCCCTACGAGCAGTACTTC. Translated, it gives CASSAPAGVPYEQYF.

J is TRBJ2-5 and V is TRBV4-2; TRBD2 aligns across 10 bases. CDR1 and CDR2 (germline): LGHNA, YNFKEQ. V trimming: 0 bases; J trimming: 5 bases; junction bases outside the gene matches: 6. This CDR3 is built from 16 residues. Here the CDR3 reads CASSQESGGAMETQYF. CDR3 coding DNA: TGTGCCAGCAGCCAAGAGAGCGGGGGGGCGATGGAGACCCAGTACTTC.

The chain uses TRBV9 and TRBJ2-1, with 9 bases aligning to TRBD1. CDR1 and CDR2 (germline): SGDLS, YYNGEE. There are 12 residues in the CDR3. V dropped 3 bases and J dropped 9; count of bases not matched to a gene: 1. The CDR3 here is CASSAQGAEQFF. The DNA for the CDR3 is TGTGCCAGCAGCGCACAGGGGGCTGAGCAGTTCTTC.

This rearrangement joins TRBV7-2 to TRBJ1-2, with a possible D match to TRBD1 (6 bases). V was trimmed by 1 base and J by 3 bases, leaving 15 bases between them. CDR1 and CDR2 (germline): SGHTA, FQGNSA. The CDR3 covers 16 residues. CDR3: CASSLVASGEYYGYTF. In DNA, the CDR3 is TGTGCCAGCAGCTTAGTAGCGTCAGGGGAGTACTATGGCTACACCTTC.

The rearrangement joins TRBV6-1 to TRBJ2-3; maybe TRBD1 (6 bases). V lost 7 bases, J lost 2 bases, and 10 bases lay in between. There are 13 residues in the CDR3. Per the germline V gene, CDR1 is MNHNS and CDR2 is SASEGT. Written as DNA, the CDR3 is TGTGCCAGCATGGGACACATCACAGATACGCAGTATTTT. Translating it yields CASMGHITDTQYF.